This T cell receptor beta chain was observed in a study of shared clonotypes between healthy human individuals. About the research overall: Donor ages ranged 18 to 49 years: a couple of women, a few men.

About this clone itself: Its antigen remains unknown.

This CDR3 is 16 amino acids long. Germline V gene lookup returns CDR1 SGHNT and CDR2 YYREEE (reference sequence). Trimming cost V 4 bases and J 4 bases; bases outside gene matches: 11. An even split of each subset's genomic DNA across several immunoSEQ plates was performed. Some clones are missing from TCRdb's copy, which holds only in-frame ones; the method was immunoSEQ multiplex PCR. The sample lists about 2.3 million clones, roughly 93% occurring once. Study-wide results and caveats: Larger estimated richness was generally recorded for naive subsets relative to memory subsets. Clonotype sharing across donors was expected to vary with sequencing depth.

The material sequenced was naive CD4+ T cells from PBMCs. Subset in this sample: CD45RA+ positively selected. The V and J genes are TRBV5-4 and TRBJ2-7, with 10 bases that match TRBD2. The sequence came from a man in his late teens or twenties in good health. Some clones in this sample may be carry-over from other donors' samples. The CDR3 nucleotides read TGTGCCAGCAGCGGATCACTAGCGGGGTTCGTGTACGAGCAGTACTTC. It specifies CASSGSLAGFVYEQYF. The complete variable domain, with remaining parts taken from reference TRBV5-4 and TRBJ2-7, reads ETGVTQSPTHLIKTRGQQVTLRCSSQSGHNTVSWYQQALGQGPQFIFQYYREEENGRGNFPPRFSGLQFPNYSSELNVNALELDDSALYLCASSGSLAGFVYEQYFGPGTRLTVT.